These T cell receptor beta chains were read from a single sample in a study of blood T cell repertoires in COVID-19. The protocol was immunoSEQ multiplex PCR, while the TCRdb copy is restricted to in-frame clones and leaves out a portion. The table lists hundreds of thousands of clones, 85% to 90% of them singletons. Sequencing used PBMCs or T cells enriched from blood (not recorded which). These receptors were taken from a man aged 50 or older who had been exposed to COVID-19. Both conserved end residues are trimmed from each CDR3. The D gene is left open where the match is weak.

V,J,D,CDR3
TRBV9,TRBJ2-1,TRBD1,ASSEQGTYNEQF
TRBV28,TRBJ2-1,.,ASSPRLTVQLEQF
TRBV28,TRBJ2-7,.,ASSLSGSSYEQY
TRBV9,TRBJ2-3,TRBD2,ASSALGGTSRWIGDTQY
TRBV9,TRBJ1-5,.,ASSVGPGVSNQPQH
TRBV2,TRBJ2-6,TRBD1,ASSGGQGLSGANVLT
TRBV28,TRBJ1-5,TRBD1,ASSRPGGLSNQPQH
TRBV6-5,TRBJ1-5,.,ASSYSSGNQPQH
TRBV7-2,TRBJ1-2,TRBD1,ASSSDRGFSPYGYT
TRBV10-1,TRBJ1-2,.,ASVADRPYGYT
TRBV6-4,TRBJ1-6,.,ASRAGASYNSPLH
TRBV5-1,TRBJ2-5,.,ASSLETGLETQY
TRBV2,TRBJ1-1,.,ASSSGRVRAF
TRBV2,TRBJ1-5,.,ASSDRQGMPQH
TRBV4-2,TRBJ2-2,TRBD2,ASSQDLAGTNTGELF
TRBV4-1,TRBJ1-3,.,ASSQETGPSSGNTIY
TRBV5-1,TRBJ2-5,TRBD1,ASSSDRGVQETQY
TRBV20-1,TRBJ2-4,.,SRGRGGIQY
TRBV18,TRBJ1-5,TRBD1,ASSPDRDQPQH
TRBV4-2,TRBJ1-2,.,ASSQETAYGYT
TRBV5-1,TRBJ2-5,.,ASSSDPKRGETQY
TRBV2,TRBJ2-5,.,ASSVQQETQY
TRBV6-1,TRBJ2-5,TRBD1,ASSDLGQGQETQY
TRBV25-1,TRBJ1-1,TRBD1,ASSELGGQGNTEAF
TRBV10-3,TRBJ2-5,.,AISESGETQY
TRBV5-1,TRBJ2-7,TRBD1,ASRFLSQGVTYEQY
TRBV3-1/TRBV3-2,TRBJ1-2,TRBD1,ASSQAGDRAYSYGYT
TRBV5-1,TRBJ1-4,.,ASSQGQSNEKLF
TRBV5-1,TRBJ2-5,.,ASSSQETQY
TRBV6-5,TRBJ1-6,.,ASSYVSSYNSPLH
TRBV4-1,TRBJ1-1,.,ASSQDGGLAGRRYAF
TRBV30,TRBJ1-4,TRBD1,AWTDRGSGKLF
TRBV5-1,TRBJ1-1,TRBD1,ARRDGDRVSEAF
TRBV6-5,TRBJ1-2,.,ASTERGAAYGYT
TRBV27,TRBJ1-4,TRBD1,ASGTGVLGNEKLF
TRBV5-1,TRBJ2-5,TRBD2,ASSLALLAGNVGETQY
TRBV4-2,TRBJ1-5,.,ASSQDSGDQPQH
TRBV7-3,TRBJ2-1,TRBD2,ASSTRLAGSYEQF
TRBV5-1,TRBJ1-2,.,ASSLGRGFYGYT
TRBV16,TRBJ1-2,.,ASSQSRYGYT
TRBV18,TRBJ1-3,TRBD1,ASSPTGQGLSGNTIY
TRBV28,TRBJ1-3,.,ASSLHGHNSGNTIY
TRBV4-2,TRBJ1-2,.,ASSQYTGLVGAHGYT
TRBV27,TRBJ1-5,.,ASSLSKGFGDQPQH
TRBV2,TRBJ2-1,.,ASSVDWNNEQF
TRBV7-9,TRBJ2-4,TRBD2,ASSRSGENIQY
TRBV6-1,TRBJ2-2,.,ASSERYSLFVSTGELF
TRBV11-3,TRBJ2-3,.,ASNRDSKFLDTQY
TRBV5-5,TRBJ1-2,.,ASSLRSYGYT
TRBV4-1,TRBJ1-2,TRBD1,ASSQDGQGLYGYT
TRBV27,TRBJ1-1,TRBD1,ASSRQGGSTEAF
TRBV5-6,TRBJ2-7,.,ASSLVFRQSYEQY
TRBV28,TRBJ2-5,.,ASSSGVETQY
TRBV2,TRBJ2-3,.,ASQIRDRADTQY